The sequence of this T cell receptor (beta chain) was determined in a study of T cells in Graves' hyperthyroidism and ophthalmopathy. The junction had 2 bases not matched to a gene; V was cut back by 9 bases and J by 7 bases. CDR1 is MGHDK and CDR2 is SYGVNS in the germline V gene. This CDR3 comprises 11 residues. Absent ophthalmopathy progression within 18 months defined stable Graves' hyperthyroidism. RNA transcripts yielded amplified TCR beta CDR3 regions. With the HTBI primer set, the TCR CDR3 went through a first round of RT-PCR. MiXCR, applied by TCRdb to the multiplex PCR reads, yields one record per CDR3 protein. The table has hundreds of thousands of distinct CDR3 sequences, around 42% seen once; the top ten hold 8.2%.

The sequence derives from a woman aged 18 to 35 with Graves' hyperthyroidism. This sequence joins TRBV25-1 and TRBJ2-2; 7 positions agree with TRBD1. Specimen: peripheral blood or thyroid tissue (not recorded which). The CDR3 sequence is CARTGSGELFF. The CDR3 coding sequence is TGTGCCAGGACAGGGAGCGGGGAGCTGTTTTTT.